This T cell receptor (beta chain) was captured by sequencing in a study of brain T cells in children with intractable seizures. This clone came up once. Germline loops: CDR1 SNHLY, CDR2 FYNNEI. The CDR3 is made up of 15 amino acids. V shed 8 bases, J shed 0 bases, and the junction held 7 bases outside the gene matches. Sequencing was limited to surgery cases with top T cell transcript signatures in brain tissue. Method: immunoSEQ multiplex PCR; TCRdb's copy keeps in-frame clones and lacks some. Of under 4,000 clones listed, roughly 69% are singletons. Sequenced here: resected brain tissue, sampled at surgery. This sequence joins TRBV2 and TRBJ1-3; 7 bases line up with TRBD1. The origin of this receptor is a girl aged 2-10 years with Rasmussen encephalitis and intractable seizures. Here the CDR3 DNA reads TGTGCCAGCGGATGGGACAGAAGCTCTGGAAACACCATATATTTT. Its translation is CASGWDRSSGNTIYF.